One sample yielded the 21 T cell receptor beta chains listed below, sequenced in a study of neurological immune-mediated disorders. MiXCR, applied by TCRdb to the 5' RACE reads, yields one record per CDR3 protein. The sample includes roughly 29,000 distinct CDR3 sequences, roughly 25% of them seen just once. Sequencing was done on a sample of CD4+ T cells from blood. The origin of the receptors is a man aged 50 or older with HTLV-1-associated myelopathy (HAM/TSP).

The gene calls are TRBV20-1 and TRBJ1-1, with D possibly being TRBD1 (5 bases). Germline V gene lookup returns CDR1 DFQATT and CDR2 SNEGSKA (reference sequence). The CDR3 spans 11 residues. Trimming removed 8 bases from V and 4 bases from J, with 11 bases in between. CDR3 DNA: TGCAGTAGCCTCAGGGCCACTGAAGCTTTCTTT. Translating it yields CSSLRATEAFF.

This clonotype occurred many times. The V and J genes are TRBV28 and TRBJ2-7, with 13 bases fitting TRBD2. Looked up from germline, CDR1 is MDHEN and CDR2 is SYDVKM. J was trimmed by 4 bases and V by 4 bases; bases with no gene match: 13. CDR3 length: 18 amino acids. In nucleotides, the CDR3 is TGTGCCAGCAGTTCCTCGGGACTAGCGGGGAACTTACGGTACGAGCAGTACTTC. This encodes CASSSSGLAGNLRYEQYF. The whole variable domain, filled in from reference TRBV28 and TRBJ2-7, reads DVKVTQSSRYLVKRTGEKVFLECVQDMDHENMFWYRQDPGLGLRLIYFSYDVKMKEKGDIPEGYSVSREKKERFSLILESASTNQTSMYLCASSSSGLAGNLRYEQYFGPGTRLTVT.

Only a few counts were recorded for this clonotype. This sequence joins TRBV5-1 and TRBJ2-3, with no clear D. The germline gives CDR1 SGHRS, CDR2 YFSETQ. CDR3 length: 17 amino acids. V was clipped by 0 bases and J by 0 bases, with 14 bases between them. CDR3: CASSLGFVRSSTDTQYF. Written as DNA, the CDR3 is TGCGCCAGCAGCTTGGGTTTTGTCCGAAGTAGCACAGATACGCAGTATTTT.

This clonotype was observed many times. J is TRBJ1-1 and V is TRBV7-3; D may be TRBD1 (5 bases). V lost 11 bases and J lost 1, with 14 bases in between. From germline, CDR1 is SGHTA and CDR2 FQGTGA. The CDR3 runs 13 residues. DNA of the CDR3: TGTGCCTCCGGGAGAGGGGAGAACACTGAAGCTTTCTTT. It specifies CASGRGENTEAFF.

The chain carries TRBV6-5 and TRBJ2-3, with TRBD1 matching over 12 bases. The CDR3 length is 14 residues. Germline assignment: CDR1 MNHEY and CDR2 SVGAGI. Trimming cost V 5 bases and J 12 bases; bases outside gene matches: 9. CDR3 in DNA: TGTGCCAGCAGTGCCCCGGGACAGGGGGCTCTACAGTATTTT. Protein product: CASSAPGQGALQYF.

The V gene is TRBV19, the J gene TRBJ1-1, with TRBD1 matching 7 bases. Losses at the gene ends were 7 bases for V and 2 bases for J; bases not matched to a gene: 13. The CDR3 is 16 amino acids. Germline values: CDR1 LNHDA, CDR2 SQIVND (reference sequence). Here the CDR3 DNA reads TGTGCCAGTACCTCGGGAAACAGGGGCTCTAACACTGAAGCTTTCTTT. It encodes CASTSGNRGSNTEAFF.

This clonotype was found a few times. The chain couples TRBV5-1 to TRBJ2-1; D is undetermined. The CDR3 runs 15 residues. V was shortened by 0 bases and J by 3 bases, with 10 bases between the two germline ends. In germline, CDR1 is SGHRS, CDR2 YFSETQ. The chain's CDR3 is CASSLVSGRYNEQFF. The CDR3 DNA is TGCGCCAGCAGCTTGGTCAGTGGCCGCTACAATGAGCAGTTCTTC.

In its sample, this clonotype ranks as medium-sized. V and J are TRBV4-1 and TRBJ2-7, with TRBD2 as a possible D gene (7 bases). This CDR3 contains 12 residues. Germline CDR1 reads MGHRA; CDR2 reads YSYEKL. Trimming took 8 bases from V and 5 from J, leaving 13 bases between them. This CDR3 is CASRGGAHEQYF. DNA of the CDR3: TGCGCCAGCCGTGGGGGGGCCCACGAGCAGTACTTC.

At least ten counts were recorded for this clonotype. This chain connects TRBV10-2 to TRBJ1-1; D gene uncertain. Germline V gene data show CDR1 as WSHSY and CDR2 as SAAADI. The CDR3 totals 13 residues. V lost 8 bases, J lost 0 bases, and 10 bases lay in between. CDR3 sequence reads: CASRSNMNTEAFF. In nucleotides, the CDR3 is TGCGCCAGCCGATCCAATATGAACACTGAAGCTTTCTTT.

This chain joins TRBV10-3 and TRBJ2-2; D not certain. Trimming stripped 5 bases from V and 0 bases from J, with 19 bases between. The length of the CDR3 is 18 residues. Germline V gene sequence: CDR1 ENHRY, CDR2 SYGVKD. CDR3 sequence (DNA): TGTGCCATCAGTCCAACCACTGGCTCCTTTCCGAACACCGGGGAGCTGTTTTTT. Its translation is CAISPTTGSFPNTGELFF.

This clonotype was picked up many times. V and J are TRBV5-1 and TRBJ2-7, with TRBD1 matching over 9 bases. Germline V gene data show CDR1 as SGHRS and CDR2 as YFSETQ. This CDR3 is 15 amino acids long. The junction had 4 bases not matched to a gene; V was cut back by 0 bases and J by 3 bases. The CDR3 sequence is CASSLEGQGRYEQYF. For the CDR3, the DNA is TGCGCCAGCAGCTTGGAGGGACAGGGCCGCTACGAGCAGTACTTC.

The genes are TRBV18 and TRBJ1-4; D is undetermined. Germline V lookup: CDR1 KGHSH, CDR2 LQKENI. The CDR3 length is 16 residues. Trimming took off 3 bases at V and 2 bases at J, with 13 bases between the two ends. CDR3 residues: CASSPLPGDTNEKLFF. The CDR3 nucleotides read TGTGCCAGCTCACCCCTTCCAGGAGACACTAATGAAAAACTGTTTTTT. Full variable domain (missing parts from reference TRBV18 and TRBJ1-4): NAGVMQNPRHLVRRRGQEARLRCSPMKGHSHVYWYRQLPEEGLKFMVYLQKENIIDESGMPKERFSAEFPKEGPSILRIQQVVRGDSAAYFCASSPLPGDTNEKLFFGSGTQLSVL.

In this sample, this clonotype turned up many times. The V gene is TRBV12-3 or TRBV12-4, the J gene TRBJ2-7; D gene unclear. This CDR3 is built from 15 residues. Between the trimmed V and J ends, which lost 8 bases and 2 bases, there was a span of 19 bases. The CDR3 nucleotides read TGTGCCAGCGCCGGACGAGGAGATCGAGCCTACGAGCAGTACTTC. This translates into CASAGRGDRAYEQYF.

The chain links TRBV10-3 to TRBJ1-3, with D perhaps matching TRBD1 (5 bases). This CDR3 has 16 residues. V shed 0 bases and J shed 5 bases, with 14 bases lying between them. Germline lookup yields CDR1 ENHRY and CDR2 SYGVKD. CDR3: CAISESGPTTRNTIYF. The CDR3 DNA sequence: TGTGCCATCAGTGAGTCGGGACCGACTACTCGAAACACCATATATTTT.

This chain joins TRBV5-5 and TRBJ2-1, with 7 bases fitting TRBD1. Germline-derived CDR1 and CDR2 are SGHKS and YYEKEE (reference sequence). V shed 4 bases and J 1 base; nucleotides not matched to a gene: 2. The CDR3 length is 14 residues. The CDR3 coding sequence is TGTGCCAGCAGCGTACAGGGGTCCTACAATGAGCAGTTCTTC. Its protein product is CASSVQGSYNEQFF.

In this sample, this clonotype turned up many times. V is TRBV20-1 and J is TRBJ2-7; the D gene is possibly TRBD1 (6 bases). Germline V CDR1 and CDR2: DFQATT, SNEGSKA (reference sequence). V lost 4 bases and J 2 bases, leaving 18 bases between the germline ends. The CDR3 has 15 amino acids. CDR3 nucleotides: TGCAGTGCTAACAACCGGGACAAAGGGACCTACGAGCAGTACTTC. Translating gives CSANNRDKGTYEQYF.

V usage is TRBV5-1 and J usage is TRBJ1-1, with D maybe TRBD1 (5 bases). V gave up 7 bases and J gave up 1 base, with 14 bases separating them. CDR1 is SGHRS and CDR2 is YFSETQ in the germline V gene. CDR3 size: 14 residues. CDR3: CASGRQGGNTEAFF. Written as DNA, the CDR3 is TGCGCCAGCGGTCGGCAGGGAGGGAACACTGAAGCTTTCTTT.

This clonotype occurred many times. The rearrangement uses TRBV5-1 and TRBJ2-3, with 9 bases lining up with TRBD1. The ends lost 1 base at V and 5 bases at J; junction bases unmatched: 8. The CDR3 totals 16 residues. Looked up from germline, CDR1 is SGHRS and CDR2 is YFSETQ. CDR3 amino acids: CASSLTAGQGRDTQYF. CDR3 nucleotide sequence: TGCGCCAGCAGCTTGACTGCTGGACAGGGGAGAGATACGCAGTATTTT.

This clonotype was detected many times. The chain carries TRBV20-1 and TRBJ1-1; tentative D call: TRBD1 (5 bases). CDR1 is DFQATT, CDR2 SNEGSKA, per germline (reference sequence). The CDR3 consists of 12 residues. V was trimmed by 7 bases and J by 10 bases, leaving 19 bases between them. The CDR3 DNA follows: TGCAGTGTCCAAGCTCCAGGGAGGATAGCTTTCTTT. The encoded protein is CSVQAPGRIAFF.

This clonotype was detected ten times or more. The J gene is TRBJ2-6, the V gene TRBV3-1; D is perhaps TRBD1 (5 bases). Germline V gene lookup returns CDR1 LGHDT and CDR2 YNNKEL (reference sequence). The V end lost 2 bases, the J end lost 2 bases, and 10 bases lay between the germline ends. This CDR3 is built from 16 residues. CDR3: CASSQYQGTGANVLTF. CDR3 in DNA: TGTGCCAGCAGCCAATATCAGGGTACTGGGGCCAACGTCCTGACTTTC.

This clonotype was detected many times. The chain combines TRBV20-1 with TRBJ2-7; D is uncertain. Germline assignment: CDR1 DFQATT and CDR2 SNEGSKA (reference sequence). V was shortened by 2 bases and J by 2 bases, with 16 bases between the two germline ends. The CDR3 loop spans 15 amino acids. The CDR3 sequence: CSARSLRSLPYEQYF. The CDR3 nucleotides read TGCAGTGCTAGATCATTGAGGAGCCTTCCCTACGAGCAGTACTTC.